This entry lists 20 T cell receptor beta chains sequenced from one sample in a study of blood T cell repertoires in COVID-19. The repertoire was sequenced with immunoSEQ multiplex PCR; TCRdb's copy has only in-frame clones and lacks some. The table includes around 100,000 clones, around nine tenths detected once. Sequenced material: peripheral blood. Receptors originate from a woman in her seventies who had recovered from COVID-19.

J is TRBJ2-7 and V is TRBV24-1; D is ambiguous. Germline V CDR1 and CDR2: KGHDR, SFDVKD. Between the trimmed V and J ends, which lost 1 base and 6 bases, there was a span of 6 bases. The CDR3 runs 12 residues. The CDR3: CATSDLTSEQYF. CDR3 bases: TGTGCCACCAGTGATTTAACGAGCGAGCAGTACTTC.

The V and J genes are TRBV10-3 and TRBJ2-3; the match to TRBD2 covers 7 bases. Germline V gene data show CDR1 as ENHRY and CDR2 as SYGVKD. V trimming: 8 bases; J trimming: 6 bases; junction bases outside the gene matches: 11. The CDR3 sequence is 14 residues long. CDR3 bases: TGTGCCATCCAGCGGGACGCACCGCAGGATACGCAGTATTTT. It is translated as CAIQRDAPQDTQYF.

The V gene is TRBV12-3 or TRBV12-4, the J gene TRBJ2-1; D not resolved. Trimming left V 1 base short and J 7 bases short, with 8 bases between. The CDR3 has 13 amino acids. The CDR3 DNA is TGTGCCAGCAGTTTAGTTCTAGGTAATGAGCAGTTCTTC. Protein: CASSLVLGNEQFF.

The V call is TRBV28, the J call TRBJ1-2; 8 nucleotides agree with TRBD1. V trimming: 5 bases; J trimming: 3 bases; junction bases outside the gene matches: 8. CDR1 and CDR2 (germline): MDHEN, SYDVKM. The CDR3 consists of 15 residues. This chain's CDR3 is CASSPYGQGYYGYTF. CDR3 coding DNA: TGTGCCAGCAGTCCCTATGGACAGGGCTACTATGGCTACACCTTC.

The CDR3 sequence is CSASSDGVSYEQYF. The CDR3 coding sequence is TGCAGTGCTAGTTCCGACGGAGTCTCCTACGAGCAGTACTTC. The rearrangement links TRBV20-1 to TRBJ2-7, with D hard to call. The CDR3 has 14 amino acids. The ends were cut back, 3 bases at V and 0 bases at J, with 12 bases in the middle. CDR1 is DFQATT and CDR2 is SNEGSKA in the germline V gene (reference sequence).

The CDR3 loop is CASSFLAGEGTDTQYF. CDR3 DNA sequence: TGTGCCAGCAGCTTCTTAGCGGGAGAGGGGACAGATACGCAGTATTTT. The rearrangement uses TRBV7-3 and TRBJ2-3, with 9 bases matching TRBD2. V lost 3 bases to trimming and J lost 3 bases; unmatched junction nucleotides: 7. This CDR3 is 16 amino acids long. Germline assignment: CDR1 SGHTA and CDR2 FQGTGA. The variable domain in full, with the rest retrieved from reference TRBV7-3 and TRBJ2-3, is GAGVSQTPSNKVTEKGKYVELRCDPISGHTALYWYRQSLGQGPEFLIYFQGTGAADDSGLPNDRFFAVRPEGSVSTLKIQRTERGDSAVYLCASSFLAGEGTDTQYFGPGTRLTVL.

This clone has a single count. The gene calls are TRBV28 and TRBJ2-1, with 8 nucleotides matching TRBD2. V lost 5 bases, J lost 4 bases, and 7 bases stayed unmatched. This CDR3 contains 15 residues. Germline V gene data show CDR1 as MDHEN and CDR2 as SYDVKM. The DNA for the CDR3 is TGTGCCAGCAGTGAACTAGCGGAGGGATACAATGAGCAGTTCTTC. Translated: CASSELAEGYNEQFF.

The chain links TRBV5-1 to TRBJ2-7; 7 nucleotides agree with TRBD1. After removal of 3 bases from V and 7 bases from J, the junction contained 7 bases not matched to a gene. The CDR3 contains 13 residues. CDR1 SGHRS and CDR2 YFSETQ come from the germline V gene. The CDR3 coding sequence is TGCGCCAGCAGCTCACAGGGGCAAAGGGAGCAGTACTTC. Protein product: CASSSQGQREQYF.

The chain employs TRBV9 and TRBJ1-2; D may be TRBD1 (6 bases). Germline CDR1 and CDR2: SGDLS and YYNGEE. The CDR3 loop spans 14 amino acids. V shed 4 bases and J shed 7 bases, with 17 bases lying between them. The CDR3 DNA reads TGTGCCAGCAGCCCATGGGGGGGCTATAGTGGCTACACCTTC. This codes for CASSPWGGYSGYTF.

This clone showed up just a few times. The V gene is TRBV6-2 or TRBV6-3, the J gene TRBJ2-7; TRBD2 matches at 9 bases. The trim removed 3 bases at V and 3 bases at J, leaving 18 bases unmatched. Germline V gives CDR1 MNHEY, CDR2 SVGEGT. The length of the CDR3 is 19 residues. This CDR3 is CASSYANGVLAGYVYEQYF. In nucleotides, the CDR3 is TGTGCCAGCAGTTATGCGAATGGGGTTCTAGCGGGATATGTCTACGAGCAGTACTTC.

V and J are TRBV11-3 and TRBJ2-2; no definite D call. CDR1 is SGHNT and CDR2 is YENEEA in the germline V gene. This CDR3 region has 13 residues. The V end was cut by 3 bases, the J end by 7 bases, with 9 bases between. The CDR3 DNA follows: TGTGCCAGCAGCTTTTCTTCGGGCGGGGAGCTGTTTTTT. This encodes CASSFSSGGELFF.

The V gene is TRBV15, the J gene TRBJ2-5; D not certain. Germline V gene data show CDR1 as LNHNV and CDR2 as YYDKDF (reference sequence). V was clipped by 0 bases and J by 1 base, with 6 bases between them. The CDR3 runs to 14 residues. CDR3 nucleotide sequence: TGTGCCACCAGCAGAGATCGGGTCCAAGAGACCCAGTACTTC. This encodes CATSRDRVQETQYF.

V gene TRBV5-1 combines with J gene TRBJ2-1; TRBD2 matches at 9 bases. Per the germline V gene, CDR1 is SGHRS and CDR2 is YFSETQ. V was clipped by 0 bases and J by 9 bases; unmatched bases: 10. The CDR3 has 16 residues. CDR3 loop: CASSLAPAGGRPEQFF. The CDR3 DNA sequence: TGCGCCAGCAGCTTGGCCCCAGCGGGAGGACGGCCTGAGCAGTTCTTC.

The chain links TRBV19 to TRBJ2-1; 10 bases fit TRBD1. With 8 bases clipped from V and 10 bases from J, the junction kept 11 bases outside the gene matches. The V gene's germline CDR1 is LNHDA and CDR2 SQIVND (reference sequence). The CDR3 is 14 residues long. CDR3 in DNA: TGTGCCAGTGCTGACAGGGGGCTCGGGGGGGAGCAGTTCTTC. This encodes CASADRGLGGEQFF.

V is TRBV7-2 and J is TRBJ2-5, with D possibly being TRBD1 (6 bases). Germline V CDR1 and CDR2: SGHTA, FQGNSA. The CDR3 has 15 residues. Trimming pared 2 bases from V and 5 bases from J, leaving 15 bases between. The CDR3 region has the DNA TGTGCCAGCAGCTTATACAAACAGGGCCTGGAGACCCAGTACTTC. Translation: CASSLYKQGLETQYF.

This clone appeared a single time. V usage is TRBV3-1 (or the pseudogene TRBV3-2) and J usage is TRBJ2-5; 8 positions match TRBD2. Germline V lookup: CDR1 LGHDT, CDR2 YNNKEL (reference sequence). Trimming at V came to 6 bases and at J to 5 bases, leaving 8 bases not matched to a gene. CDR3 length: 14 residues. This CDR3 reads CASSRWTSQETQYF. CDR3 nucleotide sequence: TGTGCCAGCAGTCGATGGACTAGCCAGGAGACCCAGTACTTC.

The chain is built from TRBV28 and TRBJ2-1, with 8 positions matching TRBD2. Germline V lookup: CDR1 MDHEN, CDR2 SYDVKM. This CDR3 comprises 14 residues. V gave up 10 bases and J gave up 6 bases; unmatched junction bases: 11. The CDR3 here is CATCSGELINEQFF. The DNA for the CDR3 is TGTGCCACCTGTAGCGGGGAACTTATCAATGAGCAGTTCTTC.

The rearrangement links TRBV5-5 to TRBJ2-1; weak D call: TRBD2 (5 bases). The germline V gene encodes CDR1 SGHKS and CDR2 YYEKEE (reference sequence). CDR3 size: 16 residues. The V and J ends lost 4 bases and 3 bases respectively, with 17 bases between them. The CDR3 sequence is CASSSRTGADYNEQFF. Here the CDR3 DNA reads TGTGCCAGCAGCAGCCGGACTGGAGCGGACTACAATGAGCAGTTCTTC.

This chain joins TRBV28 and TRBJ1-2; D remains unclear. V was clipped by 8 bases and J by 8 bases, with 15 bases between them. The V gene's germline CDR1 is MDHEN and CDR2 SYDVKM. The CDR3 covers 12 residues. This chain's CDR3 is CASRTSGGGYTF. The CDR3 DNA is TGTGCCAGCCGGACGAGCGGCGGGGGCTACACCTTC.

This rearrangement joins TRBV28 to TRBJ1-1; no reliable D call. The V and J ends lost 3 bases and 1 base respectively, with 9 bases between them. Germline V gives CDR1 MDHEN, CDR2 SYDVKM. This CDR3 spans 14 amino acids. CDR3 DNA: TGTGCCAGCAGTTTCCAGAAACAGAACACTGAAGCTTTCTTT. Encoded protein: CASSFQKQNTEAFF.